This T cell receptor (beta chain) was sequenced during a study of control samples from healthy donors and cancer patients. Clones were read by immunoSEQ multiplex PCR, and TCRdb kept only the in-frame ones, dropping some. The sample includes about 130,000 clones, 85% to 95% of them seen just once. Losses at the gene ends were 0 bases for V and 14 bases for J; bases not matched to a gene: 10. Germline CDR1 is GTSNPN and CDR2 is SVGIG (reference sequence). The CDR3 contains 14 residues. The chain joins TRBV30 to TRBJ1-6; TRBD1 matches 7 bases. The sequence came from a man of 80 years or more with head and neck cancer. The sample consisted of PBMCs. The DNA for the CDR3 is TGTGCCTGGAGTGTACCCCGACAGGGATATTCCCTCCACTTT. The encoded protein is CAWSVPRQGYSLHF.